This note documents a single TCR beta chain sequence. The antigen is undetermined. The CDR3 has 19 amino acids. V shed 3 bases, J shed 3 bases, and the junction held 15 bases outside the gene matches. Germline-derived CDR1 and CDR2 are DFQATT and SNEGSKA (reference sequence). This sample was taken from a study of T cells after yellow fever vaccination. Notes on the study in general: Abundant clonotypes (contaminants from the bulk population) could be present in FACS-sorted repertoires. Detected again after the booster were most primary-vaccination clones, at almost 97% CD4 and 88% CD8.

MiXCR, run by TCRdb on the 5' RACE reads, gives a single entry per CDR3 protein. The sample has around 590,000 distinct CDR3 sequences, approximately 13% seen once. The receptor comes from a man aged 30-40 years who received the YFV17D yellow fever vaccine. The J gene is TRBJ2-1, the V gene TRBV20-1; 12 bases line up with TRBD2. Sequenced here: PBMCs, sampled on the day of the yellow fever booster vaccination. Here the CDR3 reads CSASFLGTSGFANYNEQFF. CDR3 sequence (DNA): TGCAGTGCTAGTTTCCTCGGGACTAGCGGGTTCGCGAACTACAATGAGCAGTTCTTC.